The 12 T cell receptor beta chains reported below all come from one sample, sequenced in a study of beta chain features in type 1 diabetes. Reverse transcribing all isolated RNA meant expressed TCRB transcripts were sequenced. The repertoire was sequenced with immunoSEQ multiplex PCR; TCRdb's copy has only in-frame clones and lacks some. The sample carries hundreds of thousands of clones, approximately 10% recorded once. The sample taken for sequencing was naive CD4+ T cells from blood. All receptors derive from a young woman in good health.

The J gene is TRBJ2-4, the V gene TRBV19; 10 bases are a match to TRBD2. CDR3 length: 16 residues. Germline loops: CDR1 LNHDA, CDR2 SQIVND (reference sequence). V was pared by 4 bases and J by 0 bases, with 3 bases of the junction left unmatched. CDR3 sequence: CASSTLAGVAKNIQYF. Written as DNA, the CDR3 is TGTGCCAGTAGTACGCTAGCGGGAGTAGCCAAAAACATTCAGTACTTC.

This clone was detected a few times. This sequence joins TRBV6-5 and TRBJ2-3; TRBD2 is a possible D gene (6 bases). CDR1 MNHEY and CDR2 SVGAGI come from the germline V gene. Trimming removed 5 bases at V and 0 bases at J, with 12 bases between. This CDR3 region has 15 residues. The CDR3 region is CASSLAGLSTDTQYF. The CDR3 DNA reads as TGTGCCAGCAGTCTTGCGGGACTTAGCACAGATACGCAGTATTTT.

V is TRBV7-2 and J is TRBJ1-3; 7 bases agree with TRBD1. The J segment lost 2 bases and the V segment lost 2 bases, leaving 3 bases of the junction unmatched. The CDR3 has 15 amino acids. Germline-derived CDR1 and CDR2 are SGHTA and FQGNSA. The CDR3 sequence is CASSLTGTAGNTIYF. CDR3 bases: TGTGCCAGCAGCTTAACAGGGACAGCTGGAAACACCATATATTTT.

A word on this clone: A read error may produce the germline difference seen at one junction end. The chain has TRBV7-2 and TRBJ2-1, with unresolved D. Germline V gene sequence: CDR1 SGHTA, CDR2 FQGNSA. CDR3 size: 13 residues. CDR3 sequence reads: CASSLDERRPTVF. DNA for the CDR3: TGTGCCAGCAGCTTAGATGAGCGAAGGCCAACGGTCTTC.

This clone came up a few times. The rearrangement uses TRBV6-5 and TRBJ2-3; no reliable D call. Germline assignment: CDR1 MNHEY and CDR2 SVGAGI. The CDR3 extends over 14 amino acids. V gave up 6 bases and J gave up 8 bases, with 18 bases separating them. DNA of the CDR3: TGTGCCAGCAGCATTCATCATGGTATCAGTACGCAGTATTTT. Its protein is CASSIHHGISTQYF.

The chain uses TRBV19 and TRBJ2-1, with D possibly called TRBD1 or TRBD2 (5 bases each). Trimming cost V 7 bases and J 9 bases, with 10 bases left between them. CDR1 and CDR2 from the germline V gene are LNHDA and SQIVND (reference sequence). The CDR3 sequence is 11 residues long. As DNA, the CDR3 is TGTGCCAGTACTCGGGGCGGTGAGCAGTTCTTC. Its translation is CASTRGGEQFF.

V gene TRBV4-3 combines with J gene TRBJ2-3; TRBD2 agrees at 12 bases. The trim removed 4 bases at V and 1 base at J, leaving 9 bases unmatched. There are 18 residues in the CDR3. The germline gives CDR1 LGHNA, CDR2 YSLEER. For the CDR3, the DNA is TGCGCCAGCAGCCCGCGACTAGCGGGGGATGTGGGCACAGATACGCAGTATTTT. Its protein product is CASSPRLAGDVGTDTQYF.

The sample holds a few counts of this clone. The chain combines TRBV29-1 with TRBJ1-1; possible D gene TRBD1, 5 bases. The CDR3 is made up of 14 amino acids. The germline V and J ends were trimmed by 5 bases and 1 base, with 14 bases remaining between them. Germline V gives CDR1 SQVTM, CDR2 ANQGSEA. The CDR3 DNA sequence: TGCAGCGTTCGCCTGGACACGCCGAACACTGAAGCTTTCTTT. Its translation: CSVRLDTPNTEAFF.

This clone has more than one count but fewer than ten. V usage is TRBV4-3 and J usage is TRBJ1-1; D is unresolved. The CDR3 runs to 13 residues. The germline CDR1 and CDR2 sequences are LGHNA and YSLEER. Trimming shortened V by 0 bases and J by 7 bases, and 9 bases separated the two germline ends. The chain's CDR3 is CASSQEAGDEAFF. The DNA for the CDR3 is TGCGCCAGCAGCCAAGAAGCAGGTGATGAAGCTTTCTTT.

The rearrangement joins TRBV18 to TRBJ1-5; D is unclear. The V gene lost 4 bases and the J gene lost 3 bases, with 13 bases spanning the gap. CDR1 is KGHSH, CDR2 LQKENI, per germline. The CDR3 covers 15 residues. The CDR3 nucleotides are TGTGCCAGCTCACAACTCGGACGGATCAATCAGCCCCAGCATTTT. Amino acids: CASSQLGRINQPQHF.

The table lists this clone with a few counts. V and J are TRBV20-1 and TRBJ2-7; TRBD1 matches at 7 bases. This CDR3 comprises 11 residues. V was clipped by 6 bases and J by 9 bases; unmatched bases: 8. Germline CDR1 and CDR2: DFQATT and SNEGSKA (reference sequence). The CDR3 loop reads CSAARDRRQYV. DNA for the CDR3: TGCAGTGCCGCCCGGGACAGACGGCAGTACGTC.

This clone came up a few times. CDR3 in amino acids: CAWRKLVNTGELFF. In DNA form, the CDR3 reads TGTGCCTGGAGGAAACTAGTGAACACCGGGGAGCTGTTTTTT. This chain joins TRBV30 and TRBJ2-2; D is perhaps TRBD2 (5 bases). V was trimmed by 3 bases and J by 1 base, leaving 9 bases between them. The CDR3 length is 14 residues. The germline gives CDR1 GTSNPN, CDR2 SVGIG (reference sequence).